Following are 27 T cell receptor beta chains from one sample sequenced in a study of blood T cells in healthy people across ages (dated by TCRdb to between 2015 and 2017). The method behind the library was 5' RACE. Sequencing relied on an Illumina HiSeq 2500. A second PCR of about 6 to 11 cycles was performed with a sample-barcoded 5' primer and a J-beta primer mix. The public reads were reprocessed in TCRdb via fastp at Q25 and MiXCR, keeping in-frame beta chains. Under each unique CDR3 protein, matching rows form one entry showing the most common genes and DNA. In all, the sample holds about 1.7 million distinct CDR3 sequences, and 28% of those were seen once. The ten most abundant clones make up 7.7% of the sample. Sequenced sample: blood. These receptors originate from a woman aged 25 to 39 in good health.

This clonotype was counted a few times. CDR3 sequence reads: CASSYPLAGGGEQFF. The CDR3 nucleotides are TGTGCCAGCAGCTACCCCCTAGCGGGAGGAGGTGAGCAGTTCTTC. The chain combines TRBV6-6 with TRBJ2-1; TRBD2 matches at 11 bases. The V and J ends lost 6 bases and 9 bases, in that order; junction bases with no gene match: 10. The CDR3 sequence is 15 residues long. Germline V gene lookup returns CDR1 MNHNY and CDR2 SVGAGI (reference sequence).

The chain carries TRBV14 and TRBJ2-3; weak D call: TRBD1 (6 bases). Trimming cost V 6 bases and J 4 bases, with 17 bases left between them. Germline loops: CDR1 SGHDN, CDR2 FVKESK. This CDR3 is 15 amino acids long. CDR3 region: CASRESGTLPDTQYF. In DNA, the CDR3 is TGTGCCAGCAGGGAAAGTGGGACACTCCCAGATACGCAGTATTTT.

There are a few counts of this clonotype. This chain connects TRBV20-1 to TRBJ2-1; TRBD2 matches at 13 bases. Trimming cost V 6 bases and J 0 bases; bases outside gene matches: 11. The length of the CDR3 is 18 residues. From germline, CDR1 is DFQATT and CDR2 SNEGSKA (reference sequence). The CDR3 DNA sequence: TGCAGTGCCATCGGACTAGCGGGAGTAAAAGACTCCTACAATGAGCAGTTCTTC. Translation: CSAIGLAGVKDSYNEQFF.

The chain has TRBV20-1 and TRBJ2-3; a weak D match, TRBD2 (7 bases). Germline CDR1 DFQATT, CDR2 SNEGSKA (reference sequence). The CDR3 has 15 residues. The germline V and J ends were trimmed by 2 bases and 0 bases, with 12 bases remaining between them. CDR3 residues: CSARRGGLSTDTQYF. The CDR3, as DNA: TGCAGTGCTAGAAGGGGGGGCCTTAGCACAGATACGCAGTATTTT.

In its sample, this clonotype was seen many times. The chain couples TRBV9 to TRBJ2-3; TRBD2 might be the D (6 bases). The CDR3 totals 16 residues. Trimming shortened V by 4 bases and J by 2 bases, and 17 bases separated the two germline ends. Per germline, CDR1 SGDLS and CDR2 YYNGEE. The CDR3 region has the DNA TGTGCCAGCAGCCCCGGGACTCTAGTCGCCACAGATACGCAGTATTTT. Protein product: CASSPGTLVATDTQYF.

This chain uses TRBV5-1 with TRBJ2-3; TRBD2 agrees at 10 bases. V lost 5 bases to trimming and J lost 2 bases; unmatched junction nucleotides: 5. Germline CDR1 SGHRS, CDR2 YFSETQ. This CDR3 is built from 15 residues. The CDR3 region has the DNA TGCGCCAGCAGAGAGCGGGGGGGTACCACAGATACGCAGTATTTT. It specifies CASRERGGTTDTQYF.

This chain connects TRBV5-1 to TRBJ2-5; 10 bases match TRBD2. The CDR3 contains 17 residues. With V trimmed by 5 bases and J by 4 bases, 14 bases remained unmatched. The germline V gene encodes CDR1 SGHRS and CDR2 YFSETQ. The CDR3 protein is CASRMDVLAGLGETQYF. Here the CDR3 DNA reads TGCGCCAGCAGGATGGACGTACTAGCGGGGTTGGGAGAGACCCAGTACTTC.

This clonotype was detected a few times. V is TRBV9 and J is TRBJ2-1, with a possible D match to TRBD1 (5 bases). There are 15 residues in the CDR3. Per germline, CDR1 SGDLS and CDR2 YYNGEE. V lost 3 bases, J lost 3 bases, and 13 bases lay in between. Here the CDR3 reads CASSATGGYYNEQFF. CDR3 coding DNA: TGTGCCAGCAGCGCAACAGGCGGTTACTACAATGAGCAGTTCTTC.

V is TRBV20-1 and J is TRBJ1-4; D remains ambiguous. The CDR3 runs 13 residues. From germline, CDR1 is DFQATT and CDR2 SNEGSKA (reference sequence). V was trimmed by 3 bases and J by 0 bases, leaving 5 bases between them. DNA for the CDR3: TGCAGTGCTAGCAGCCCAACTAATGAAAAACTGTTTTTT. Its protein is CSASSPTNEKLFF.

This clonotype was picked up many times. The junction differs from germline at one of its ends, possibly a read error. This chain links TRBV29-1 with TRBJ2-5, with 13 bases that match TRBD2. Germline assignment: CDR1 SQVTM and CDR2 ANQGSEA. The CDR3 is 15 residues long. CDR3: CSVEGTSGSQKTQYF. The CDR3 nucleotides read TGCAGCGTTGAAGGGACTAGCGGGAGCCAAAAGACCCAGTACTTC.

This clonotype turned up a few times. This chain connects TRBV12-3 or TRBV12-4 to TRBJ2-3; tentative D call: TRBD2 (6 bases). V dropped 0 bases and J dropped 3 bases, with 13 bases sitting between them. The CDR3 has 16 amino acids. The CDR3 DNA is TGTGCCAGCAGTTTAGCCCGGGGACTGCCGACAGATACGCAGTATTTT. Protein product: CASSLARGLPTDTQYF.

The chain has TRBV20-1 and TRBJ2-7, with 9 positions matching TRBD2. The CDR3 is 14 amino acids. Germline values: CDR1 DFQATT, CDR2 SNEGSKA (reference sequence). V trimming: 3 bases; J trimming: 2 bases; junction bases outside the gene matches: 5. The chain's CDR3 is CSASIPSGAYEQYF. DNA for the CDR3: TGCAGTGCTAGTATACCTAGCGGGGCCTACGAGCAGTACTTC.

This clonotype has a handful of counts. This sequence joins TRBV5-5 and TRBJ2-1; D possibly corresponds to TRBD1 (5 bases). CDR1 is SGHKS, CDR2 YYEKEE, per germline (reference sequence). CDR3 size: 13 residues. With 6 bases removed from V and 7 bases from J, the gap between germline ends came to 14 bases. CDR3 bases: TGTGCCAGCACCCCGATGACAGCAAATGAGCAGTTCTTC. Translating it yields CASTPMTANEQFF. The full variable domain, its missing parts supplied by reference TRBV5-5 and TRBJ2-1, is DAGVTQSPTHLIKTRGQQVTLRCSPISGHKSVSWYQQVLGQGPQFIFQYYEKEERGRGNFPDRFSARQFPNYSSELNVNALLLGDSALYLCASTPMTANEQFFGPGTRLTVL.

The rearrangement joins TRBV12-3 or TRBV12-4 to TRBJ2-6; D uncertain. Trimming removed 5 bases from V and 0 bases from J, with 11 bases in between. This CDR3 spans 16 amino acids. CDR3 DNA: TGTGCCAGCAGTCTTCGACCGAACTCTGGGGCCAACGTCCTGACTTTC. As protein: CASSLRPNSGANVLTF.

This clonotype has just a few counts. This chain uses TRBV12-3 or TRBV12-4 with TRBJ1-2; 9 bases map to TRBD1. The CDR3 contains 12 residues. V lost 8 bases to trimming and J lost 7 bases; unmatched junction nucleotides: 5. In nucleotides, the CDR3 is TGTGCCAGCTCCGGGACAGGGACTGGCTACACCTTC. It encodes CASSGTGTGYTF.

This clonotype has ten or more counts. CDR3 region: CASSSKTGILETQYF. Written as DNA, the CDR3 is TGTGCCAGCAGCTCAAAGACAGGGATCCTGGAGACCCAGTACTTC. This chain links TRBV7-2 with TRBJ2-5; 7 positions match TRBD1. Germline loops: CDR1 SGHTA, CDR2 FQGNSA. Losses at the gene ends were 4 bases for V and 5 bases for J; bases not matched to a gene: 10. This CDR3 is built from 15 residues.

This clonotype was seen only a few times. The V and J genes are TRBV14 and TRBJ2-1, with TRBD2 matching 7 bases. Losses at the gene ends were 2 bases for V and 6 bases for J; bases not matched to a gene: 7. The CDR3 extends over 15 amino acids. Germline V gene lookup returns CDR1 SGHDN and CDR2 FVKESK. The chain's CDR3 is CASSQIGRYSNEQFF. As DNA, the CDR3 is TGTGCCAGCAGCCAAATCGGGAGGTATTCCAATGAGCAGTTCTTC.

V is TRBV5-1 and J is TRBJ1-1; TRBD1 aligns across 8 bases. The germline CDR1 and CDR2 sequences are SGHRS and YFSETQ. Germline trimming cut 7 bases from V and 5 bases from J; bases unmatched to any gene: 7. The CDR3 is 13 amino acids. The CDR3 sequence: CASARGLGTEAFF. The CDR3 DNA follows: TGCGCCAGCGCCAGGGGGCTGGGTACTGAAGCTTTCTTT. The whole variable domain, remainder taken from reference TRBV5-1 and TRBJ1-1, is KAGVTQTPRYLIKTRGQQVTLSCSPISGHRSVSWYQQTPGQGLQFLFEYFSETQRNKGNFPGRFSGRQFSNSRSEMNVSTLELGDSALYLCASARGLGTEAFFGQGTRLTVV.

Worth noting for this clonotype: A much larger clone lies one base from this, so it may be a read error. The CDR3 DNA reads TGCAGTGTTATCGGAGACAACAATGAGCAGTTCTTC. This translates into CSVIGDNNEQFF. This chain joins TRBV20-1 and TRBJ2-1, with D unresolved. V was clipped by 7 bases and J by 5 bases, with 12 bases between them. The CDR3 consists of 12 residues. The germline gives CDR1 DFQATT, CDR2 SNEGSKA (reference sequence).

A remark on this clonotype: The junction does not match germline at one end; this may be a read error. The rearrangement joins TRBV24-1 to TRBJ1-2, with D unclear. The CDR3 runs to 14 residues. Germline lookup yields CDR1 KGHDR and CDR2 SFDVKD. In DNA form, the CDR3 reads TGTGCCACCAGTGATCGAGATACGCGGACTGGCTACATCTTC. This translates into CATSDRDTRTGYIF.

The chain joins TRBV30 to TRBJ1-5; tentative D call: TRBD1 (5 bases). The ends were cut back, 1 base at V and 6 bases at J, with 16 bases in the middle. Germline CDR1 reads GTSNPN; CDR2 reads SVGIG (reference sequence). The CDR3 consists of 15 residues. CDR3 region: CAWSGGQGLGQPQHF. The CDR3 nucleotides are TGTGCCTGGAGTGGAGGTCAGGGCCTCGGTCAGCCCCAGCATTTT. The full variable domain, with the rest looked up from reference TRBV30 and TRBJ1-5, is SQTIHQWPATLVQPVGSPLSLECTVEGTSNPNLYWYRQAAGRGLQLLFYSVGIGQISSEVPQNLSASRPQDRQFILSSKKLLLSDSGFYLCAWSGGQGLGQPQHFGDGTRLSIL.

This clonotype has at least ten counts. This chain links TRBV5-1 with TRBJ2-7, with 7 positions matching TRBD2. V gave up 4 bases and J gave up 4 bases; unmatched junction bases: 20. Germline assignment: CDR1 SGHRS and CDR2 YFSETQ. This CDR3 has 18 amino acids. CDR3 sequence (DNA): TGCGCCAGCAGCAAAGGGAGGGGTTCGGGGAGCGATCCGTACGAGCAGTACTTC. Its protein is CASSKGRGSGSDPYEQYF.

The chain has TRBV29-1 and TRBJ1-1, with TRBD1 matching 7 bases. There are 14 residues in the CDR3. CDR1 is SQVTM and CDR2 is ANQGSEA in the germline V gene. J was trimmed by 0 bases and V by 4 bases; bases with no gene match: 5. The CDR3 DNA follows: TGCAGCGTTGCTCATGGACAGGTGAACACTGAAGCTTTCTTT. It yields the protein CSVAHGQVNTEAFF.

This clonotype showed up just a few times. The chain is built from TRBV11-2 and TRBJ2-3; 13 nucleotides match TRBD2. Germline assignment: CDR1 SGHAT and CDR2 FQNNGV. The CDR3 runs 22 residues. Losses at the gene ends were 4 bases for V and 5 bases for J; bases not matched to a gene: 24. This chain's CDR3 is CASSYRGTSGVYGGGEEDTQYF. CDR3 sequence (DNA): TGTGCCAGCAGCTACAGGGGGACTAGCGGGGTCTACGGGGGAGGAGAAGAAGATACGCAGTATTTT.

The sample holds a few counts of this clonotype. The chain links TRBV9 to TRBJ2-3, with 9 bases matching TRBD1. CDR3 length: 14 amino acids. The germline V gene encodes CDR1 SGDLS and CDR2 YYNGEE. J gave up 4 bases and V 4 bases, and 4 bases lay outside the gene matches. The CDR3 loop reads CASSMGQGSDTQYF. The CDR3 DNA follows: TGTGCCAGCAGCATGGGACAGGGTTCAGATACGCAGTATTTT.

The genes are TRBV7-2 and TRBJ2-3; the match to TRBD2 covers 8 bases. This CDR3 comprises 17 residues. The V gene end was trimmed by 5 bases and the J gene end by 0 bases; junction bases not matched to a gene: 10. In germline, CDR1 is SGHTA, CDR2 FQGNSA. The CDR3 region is CASSLGGVAGSTDTQYF. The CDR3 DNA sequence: TGTGCCAGCAGCCTCGGCGGCGTAGCGGGGAGCACAGATACGCAGTATTTT.

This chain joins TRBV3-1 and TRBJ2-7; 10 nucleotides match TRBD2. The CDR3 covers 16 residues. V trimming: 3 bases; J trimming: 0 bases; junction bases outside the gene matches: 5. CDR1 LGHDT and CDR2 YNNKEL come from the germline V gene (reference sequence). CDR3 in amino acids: CASSQGTSAHSYEQYF. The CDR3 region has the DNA TGTGCCAGCAGCCAGGGGACTAGCGCACACTCCTACGAGCAGTACTTC.